This paragraph covers one T cell receptor (beta chain) sequence. Antigen specificity is unknown. Missing from this donor's record is the CMV serostatus. The PCR used 60 Vbeta and 13 Jbeta primers. This table comes from immunoSEQ multiplex PCR, and its TCRdb copy is limited to in-frame clones, with some not included. The sample has approximately 100,000 clones, 74% seen once; the top ten hold approximately 2%. These data originate in a study of cytomegalovirus exposure and HLA in healthy donors. Turning to the study itself: Counted in an early data release were approximately 85 million unique TCRs from HLA-typed donors.

Study-wide results and caveats: Among the sequence variants, a highly shared cluster was likely an artifact of sequencing.

Germline assignment: CDR1 MDHEN and CDR2 SYDVKM. There are 14 residues in the CDR3. V was cut by 3 bases and J by 4 bases, with 10 bases left in between. The source material was PBMCs. This sequence was found in a human donor in good health. The genes are TRBV28 and TRBJ2-1; D is uncertain. The CDR3 here is CASSLVGGYNEQFF. The CDR3 DNA reads as TGTGCCAGCAGTTTGGTTGGCGGATACAATGAGCAGTTCTTC.